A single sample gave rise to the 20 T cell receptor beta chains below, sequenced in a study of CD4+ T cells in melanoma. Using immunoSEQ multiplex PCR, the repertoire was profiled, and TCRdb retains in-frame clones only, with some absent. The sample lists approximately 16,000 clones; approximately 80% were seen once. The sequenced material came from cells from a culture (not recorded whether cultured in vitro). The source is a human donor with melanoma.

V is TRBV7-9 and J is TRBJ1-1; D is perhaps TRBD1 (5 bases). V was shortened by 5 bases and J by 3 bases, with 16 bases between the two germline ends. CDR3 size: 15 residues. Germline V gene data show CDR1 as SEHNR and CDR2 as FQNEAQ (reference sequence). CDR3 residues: CASSGIGRADTEAFF. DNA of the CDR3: TGTGCCAGCAGCGGAATAGGCAGGGCGGACACTGAAGCTTTCTTT.

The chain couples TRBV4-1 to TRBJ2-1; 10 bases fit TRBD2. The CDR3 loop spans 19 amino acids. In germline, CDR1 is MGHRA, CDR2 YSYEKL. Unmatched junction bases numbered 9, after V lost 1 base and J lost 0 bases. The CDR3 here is CASSQVVLAGSRSYNEQFF. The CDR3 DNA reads TGCGCCAGCAGCCAAGTGGTACTAGCGGGGTCCCGCTCCTACAATGAGCAGTTCTTC.

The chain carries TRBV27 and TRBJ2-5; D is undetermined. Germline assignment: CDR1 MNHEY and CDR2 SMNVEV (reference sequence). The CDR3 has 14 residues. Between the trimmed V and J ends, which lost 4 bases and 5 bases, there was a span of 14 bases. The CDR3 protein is CASSSQRFRETQYF. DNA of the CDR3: TGTGCCAGCAGTTCACAGAGGTTTCGGGAGACCCAGTACTTC.

CDR3 in amino acids: CASSLSGAGPNEQFF. As DNA, the CDR3 is TGCGCCAGCAGCTTGTCCGGGGCAGGCCCCAATGAGCAGTTCTTC. The rearrangement uses TRBV5-1 and TRBJ2-1; either TRBD1 or TRBD2 may fit D (5 bases each). This CDR3 is built from 15 residues. V shed 1 base and J shed 6 bases, with 14 bases lying between them. Germline CDR1 is SGHRS and CDR2 is YFSETQ. Full variable domain (outside the CDR3, taken from reference TRBV5-1 and TRBJ2-1): KAGVTQTPRYLIKTRGQQVTLSCSPISGHRSVSWYQQTPGQGLQFLFEYFSETQRNKGNFPGRFSGRQFSNSRSEMNVSTLELGDSALYLCASSLSGAGPNEQFFGPGTRLTVL.

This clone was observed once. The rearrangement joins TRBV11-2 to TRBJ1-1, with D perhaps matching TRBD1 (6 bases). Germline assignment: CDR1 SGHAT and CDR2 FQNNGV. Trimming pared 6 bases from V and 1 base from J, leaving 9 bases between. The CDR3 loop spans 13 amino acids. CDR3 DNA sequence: TGTGCCAGCAGTGGGGGGCAGAACACTGAAGCTTTCTTT. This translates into CASSGGQNTEAFF.

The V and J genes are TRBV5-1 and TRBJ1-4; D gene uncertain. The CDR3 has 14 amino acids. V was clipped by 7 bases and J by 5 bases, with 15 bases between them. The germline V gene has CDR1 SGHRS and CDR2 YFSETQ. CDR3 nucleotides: TGCGCCAGCCGCCGAGACGGAGGAAATGAAAAACTGTTTTTT. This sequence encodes CASRRDGGNEKLFF.

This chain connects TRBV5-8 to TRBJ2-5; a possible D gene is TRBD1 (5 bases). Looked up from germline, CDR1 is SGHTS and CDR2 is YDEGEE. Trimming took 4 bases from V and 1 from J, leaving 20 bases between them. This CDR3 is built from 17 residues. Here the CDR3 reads CASSTDGAGRPQETQYF. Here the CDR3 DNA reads TGTGCCAGCAGCACGGATGGGGCCGGGCGTCCCCAAGAGACCCAGTACTTC.

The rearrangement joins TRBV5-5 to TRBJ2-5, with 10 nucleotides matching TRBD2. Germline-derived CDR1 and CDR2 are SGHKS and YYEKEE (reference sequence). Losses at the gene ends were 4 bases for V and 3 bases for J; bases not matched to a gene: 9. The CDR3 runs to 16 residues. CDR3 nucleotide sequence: TGTGCCAGCAGCCTGTGGGTAGCGGGGGGAAAAGAGACCCAGTACTTC. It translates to CASSLWVAGGKETQYF.

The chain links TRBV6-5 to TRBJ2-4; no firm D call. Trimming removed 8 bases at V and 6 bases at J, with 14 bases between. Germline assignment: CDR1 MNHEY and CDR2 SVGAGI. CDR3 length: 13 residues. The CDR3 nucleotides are TGTGCCAGCGCGTTGGGCGTGACAAACATTCAGTACTTC. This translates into CASALGVTNIQYF.

The CDR3 DNA is TGTGCCAGCAGCTTGGGTGCAACTAATGAAAAACTGTTTTTT. Protein: CASSLGATNEKLFF. The chain has TRBV5-4 and TRBJ1-4; D is undetermined. Trimming left V 0 bases short and J 0 bases short, with 3 bases between. This CDR3 is 14 amino acids long. Per the germline V gene, CDR1 is SGHNT and CDR2 is YYREEE (reference sequence).

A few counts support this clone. The CDR3 reads CAWSVQGSGGREQYF. DNA for the CDR3: TGTGCCTGGAGTGTACAAGGGTCGGGAGGGCGCGAGCAGTACTTC. The rearrangement links TRBV30 to TRBJ2-7; TRBD2 aligns across 8 bases. Germline-derived CDR1 and CDR2 are GTSNPN and SVGIG (reference sequence). J gave up 6 bases and V 0 bases, and 10 bases lay outside the gene matches. CDR3 length equals 15 residues.

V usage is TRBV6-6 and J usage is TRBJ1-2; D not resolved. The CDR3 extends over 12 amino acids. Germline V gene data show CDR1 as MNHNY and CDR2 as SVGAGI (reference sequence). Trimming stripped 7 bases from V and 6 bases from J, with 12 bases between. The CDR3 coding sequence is TGTGCCAGCAAGGGAGGGAAGCATGGCTACACCTTC. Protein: CASKGGKHGYTF.

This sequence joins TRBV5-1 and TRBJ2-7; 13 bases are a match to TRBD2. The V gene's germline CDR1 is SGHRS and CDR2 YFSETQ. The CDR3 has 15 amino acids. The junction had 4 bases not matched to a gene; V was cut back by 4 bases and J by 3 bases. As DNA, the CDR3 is TGCGCCAGCAGCGGACTAGCGGGGGCCAACTACGAGCAGTACTTC. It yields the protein CASSGLAGANYEQYF.

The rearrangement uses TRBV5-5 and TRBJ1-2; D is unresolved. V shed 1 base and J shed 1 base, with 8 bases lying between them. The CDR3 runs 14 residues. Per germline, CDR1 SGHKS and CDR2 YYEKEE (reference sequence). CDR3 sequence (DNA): TGTGCCAGCAGCTTGAGTGCAGATAACTATGGCTACACCTTC. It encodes CASSLSADNYGYTF.

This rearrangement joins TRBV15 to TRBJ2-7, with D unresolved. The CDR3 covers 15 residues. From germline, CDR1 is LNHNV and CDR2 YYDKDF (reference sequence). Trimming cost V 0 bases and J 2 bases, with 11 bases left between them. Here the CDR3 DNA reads TGTGCCACCAGCAGAGACGGGCACCTCGCCTACGAGCAGTACTTC. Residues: CATSRDGHLAYEQYF.

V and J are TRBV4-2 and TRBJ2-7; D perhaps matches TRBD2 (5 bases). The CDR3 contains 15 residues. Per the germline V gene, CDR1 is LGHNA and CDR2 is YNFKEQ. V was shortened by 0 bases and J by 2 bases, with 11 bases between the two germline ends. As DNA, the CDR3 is TGTGCCAGCAGCCAAGATTGGACGGGGACCTACGAGCAGTACTTC. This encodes CASSQDWTGTYEQYF.

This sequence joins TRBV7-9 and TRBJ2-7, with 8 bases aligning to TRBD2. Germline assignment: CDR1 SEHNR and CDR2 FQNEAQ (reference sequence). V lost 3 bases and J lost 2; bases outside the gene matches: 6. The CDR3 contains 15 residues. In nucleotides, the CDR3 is TGTGCCAGCAGCTTTGCCGGGACTAGGACCTACGAGCAGTACTTC. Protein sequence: CASSFAGTRTYEQYF.

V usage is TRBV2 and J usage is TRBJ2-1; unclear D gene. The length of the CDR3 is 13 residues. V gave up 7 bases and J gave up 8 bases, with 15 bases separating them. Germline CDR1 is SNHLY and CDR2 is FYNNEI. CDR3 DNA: TGTGCCAGCATGCCCAGGTGGAAGGATGAGCAGTTCTTC. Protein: CASMPRWKDEQFF.

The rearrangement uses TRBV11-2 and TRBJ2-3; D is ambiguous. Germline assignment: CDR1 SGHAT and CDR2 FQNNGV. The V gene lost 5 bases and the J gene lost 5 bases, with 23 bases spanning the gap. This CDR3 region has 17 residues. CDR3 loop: CASSPRTEAKPGDTQYF. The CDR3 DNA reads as TGTGCCAGCAGCCCTCGGACCGAGGCCAAACCCGGAGATACGCAGTATTTT.

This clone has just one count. This CDR3 reads CASSQEIRGGTEAFF. DNA for the CDR3: TGCGCCAGCAGCCAAGAAATACGGGGGGGCACTGAAGCTTTCTTT. V gene TRBV4-1 combines with J gene TRBJ1-1, with D possibly matching TRBD1 (5 bases). The V gene lost 0 bases and the J gene lost 4 bases, with 12 bases spanning the gap. The CDR3 length is 15 residues. Per germline, CDR1 MGHRA and CDR2 YSYEKL.